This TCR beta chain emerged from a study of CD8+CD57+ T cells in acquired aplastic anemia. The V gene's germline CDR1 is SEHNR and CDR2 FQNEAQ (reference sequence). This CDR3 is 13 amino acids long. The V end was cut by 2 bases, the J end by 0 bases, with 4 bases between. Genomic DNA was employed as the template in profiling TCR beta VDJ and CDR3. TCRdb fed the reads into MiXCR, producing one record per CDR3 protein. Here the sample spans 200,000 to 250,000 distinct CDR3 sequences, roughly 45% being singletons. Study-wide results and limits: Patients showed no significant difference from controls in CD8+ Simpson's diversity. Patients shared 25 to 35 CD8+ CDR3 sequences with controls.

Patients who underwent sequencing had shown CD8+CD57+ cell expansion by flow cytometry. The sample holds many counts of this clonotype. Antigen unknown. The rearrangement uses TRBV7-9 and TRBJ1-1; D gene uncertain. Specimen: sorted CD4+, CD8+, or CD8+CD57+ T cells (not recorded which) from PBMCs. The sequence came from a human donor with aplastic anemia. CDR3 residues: CASSLQVNTEAFF. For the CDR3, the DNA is TGTGCCAGCAGCTTACAGGTGAACACTGAAGCTTTCTTT.